This T cell receptor (beta chain) was sequenced in a study of T cell changes during pregnancy in multiple sclerosis. From germline, CDR1 is SGHTA and CDR2 FQGTGA. With V trimmed by 0 bases and J by 6 bases, 4 bases remained unmatched. The CDR3 extends over 15 amino acids. The table came from immunoSEQ multiplex PCR; TCRdb's copy has only in-frame clones and leaves some out. The table lists around 69,000 clones, about 92% of them singletons, with roughly 2.1% in the top ten. The chain uses TRBV7-3 and TRBJ2-1; 8 bases line up with TRBD2. The receptor's source is a female donor in good health, enrolled as a control in a pregnancy study. This specimen was peripheral blood, taken in the second trimester of pregnancy. The CDR3 spells CASSLTAGVFNEQFF. DNA of the CDR3: TGTGCCAGCAGCTTAACAGCGGGGGTTTTCAATGAGCAGTTCTTC.